This record covers a single T cell receptor beta chain. The protocol was immunoSEQ multiplex PCR, while the TCRdb copy is restricted to in-frame clones and leaves out a portion. Of approximately 47,000 clones detected, around 90% appear once; the ten largest clones hold about 2%. In germline, CDR1 is SGHTA, CDR2 FQGNSA. This CDR3 comprises 16 residues. V dropped 1 base and J dropped 1 base, with 13 bases sitting between them. These data are taken from a study of T cell changes during pregnancy in multiple sclerosis. This chain uses TRBV7-2 with TRBJ1-2; D is unclear. The sequencing here drew on peripheral blood, taken in the first trimester of pregnancy. The sequence was obtained from a female donor with multiple sclerosis, enrolled in a pregnancy study. For the CDR3, the DNA is TGTGCCAGCAGCTTAGTCCCCAGCGTTGATAACTATGGCTACACCTTC. This codes for CASSLVPSVDNYGYTF.